The clone carrying this T cell receptor (beta chain) was seen many times. The entry originates in a study of T cell repertoires in cytomegalovirus infection. Study-wide context: Indications of both CMV infection and matching HLA type were provided by public TCR beta signatures.

A single record per CDR3 protein comes from TCRdb applying MiXCR to the reads. Of approximately 490,000 distinct CDR3 sequences listed, 11% were seen once; the top ten hold roughly 10%. The V gene's germline CDR1 is MNHEY and CDR2 SMNVEV (reference sequence). The junction had 8 bases not matched to a gene; V was cut back by 5 bases and J by 4 bases. The CDR3 is 16 residues long. The chain joins TRBV27 to TRBJ1-6, with 7 bases matching TRBD1. The sample was PBMCs. This TCR was recovered from a human donor in good health (CMV status not recorded). Some clones in this sample may be carry-over from other donors' samples. For the CDR3, the DNA is TGTGCCAGCAGTCCTCCGGGACAGTCGTATAATTCACCCCTCCACTTT. Translated: CASSPPGQSYNSPLHF.